This record covers a single T cell receptor beta chain. Other DNA sequences in the sample encode the same CDR3. The data were taken from a study of blood T cell repertoires in COVID-19. Study-wide context: Sites in the United States, Italy and Spain provided acute and convalescent COVID-19 samples. Sample material is recorded as cDNA or gDNA derived from T cells, B-cell-depleted T cells, or PBMCs.

Germline V CDR1 and CDR2: SGHTA, FQGTGA. CDR3 length equals 15 residues. V dropped 2 bases and J dropped 5; count of bases not matched to a gene: 4. Data came from immunoSEQ multiplex PCR; TCRdb stores just in-frame clones and leaves some out. The repertoire has about 220,000 clones, 75% to 85% of them found once; the top ten carry about 9%. The chain joins TRBV7-3 to TRBJ2-3, with 10 bases lining up with TRBD2. Sequenced: peripheral blood. This clonotype was sampled from a man aged 45-65 years with active or convalescent COVID-19. Written as DNA, the CDR3 is TGTGCCAGCAGCTTAGGGCTAGCGGGAGTAGATACGCAGTATTTT. This codes for CASSLGLAGVDTQYF.